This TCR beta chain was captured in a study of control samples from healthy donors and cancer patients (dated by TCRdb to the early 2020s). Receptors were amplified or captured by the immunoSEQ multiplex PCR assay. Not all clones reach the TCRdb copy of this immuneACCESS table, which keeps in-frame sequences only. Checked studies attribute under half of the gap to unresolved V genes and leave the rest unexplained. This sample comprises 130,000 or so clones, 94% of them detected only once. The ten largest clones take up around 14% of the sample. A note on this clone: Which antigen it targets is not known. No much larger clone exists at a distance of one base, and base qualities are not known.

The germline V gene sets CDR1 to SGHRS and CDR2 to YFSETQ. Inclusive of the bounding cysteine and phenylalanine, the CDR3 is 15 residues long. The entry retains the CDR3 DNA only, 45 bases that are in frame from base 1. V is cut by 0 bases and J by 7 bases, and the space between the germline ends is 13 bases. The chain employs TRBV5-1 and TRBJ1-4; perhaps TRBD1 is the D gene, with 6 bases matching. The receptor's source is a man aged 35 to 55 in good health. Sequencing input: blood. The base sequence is TGCGCCAGCAGCTTGGCAACGGGGGCTGTTGAAAAACTGTTTTTT. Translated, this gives CASSLATGAVEKLFF.